A selection of T cell receptor beta chains follows, all from one sample in a study of Graves' ophthalmopathy and Graves' hyperthyroidism. A single record per CDR3 protein comes from TCRdb applying MiXCR to the multiplex PCR reads. The data show approximately 210,000 distinct CDR3 sequences, 20% to 25% seen once. The sample was peripheral blood. The origin of the receptors is a woman in her 50s with Graves' ophthalmopathy. Both conserved end residues are part of each CDR3. D genes are given only for firm matches. Clone size is not always given. Where it is, it says once, few, many or a class for expanded clones.

V,D,J,size,CDR3,DNA
TRBV6-5,TRBD2,TRBJ2-7,many,CASSNTLAGGHEQYF,TGTGCCAGCAGTAACACCCTAGCGGGAGGGCACGAGCAGTACTTC
TRBV7-2,TRBD2,TRBJ2-5,many,CASMRGRGQETQYF,TGTGCCAGCATGCGCGGGAGAGGGCAAGAGACCCAGTACTTC
TRBV28,NA,TRBJ1-1,NA,CASSRMGRMNTEAFF,TGTGCCAGCAGTCGGATGGGACGGATGAACACTGAAGCTTTCTTT
TRBV20-1,NA,TRBJ2-5,many,CSAEGQETQYF,TGCAGTGCTGAGGGACAAGAGACCCAGTACTTC
TRBV12-3/TRBV12-4,NA,TRBJ2-5,many,CASSTGLHQETQYF,TGTGCCAGCAGCACCGGACTTCACCAAGAGACCCAGTACTTC
TRBV6-5,NA,TRBJ1-5,many,CASTRTSIDQPQHF,TGTGCCAGCACCAGGACATCGATCGATCAGCCCCAGCATTTT
TRBV2,NA,TRBJ2-5,many,CASSDLVRHFQETQYF,TGTGCCAGCAGTGATCTGGTCCGCCACTTCCAAGAGACCCAGTACTTC
TRBV7-2,NA,TRBJ2-5,NA,CASSLELLQETQYF,TGTGCCAGCAGCTTAGAACTGTTGCAAGAGACCCAGTACTTC
TRBV28,NA,TRBJ1-6,many,CASSGRQTRSPLHF,TGTGCCAGCAGCGGAAGACAGACTAGATCACCCCTCCACTTT
TRBV6-1,NA,TRBJ1-1,NA,CASSERWVSEAFF,TGTGCCAGCAGTGAAAGATGGGTTTCTGAAGCTTTCTTT
TRBV29-1,NA,TRBJ2-5,many,CSATSLQETQYF,TGCAGCGCTACTAGCTTACAAGAGACCCAGTACTTC
TRBV29-1,NA,TRBJ1-1,many,CSVIGQPESEAFF,TGCAGCGTTATCGGACAGCCGGAGTCTGAAGCTTTCTTT
TRBV6-5,TRBD1,TRBJ2-2,many,CASRYLWTGLNTGELFF,TGTGCCAGCAGATACCTCTGGACAGGGCTGAACACCGGGGAGCTGTTTTTT
TRBV6-1,NA,TRBJ2-4,many,CASSGRVQNIQYF,TGTGCCAGCAGTGGAAGAGTACAAAACATTCAGTACTTC
TRBV7-6,TRBD2,TRBJ2-5,NA,CASSLAVSGGGETQYF,TGTGCCAGCAGCTTAGCGGTCAGCGGGGGGGGAGAGACCCAGTACTTC
TRBV12-3/TRBV12-4,TRBD1,TRBJ2-5,NA,CASTLRTGVNQETQYF,TGTGCCAGCACCTTACGGACAGGGGTAAATCAAGAGACCCAGTACTTC
TRBV27,NA,TRBJ1-2,NA,CASSLSPVAPYYGYTF,TGTGCCAGCAGTTTATCGCCAGTCGCCCCCTACTATGGCTACACCTTC
TRBV25-1,TRBD1,TRBJ1-2,many,CASSIQGSGYTF,TGTGCCAGCAGTATACAGGGGTCTGGCTACACCTTC
TRBV28,TRBD1,TRBJ1-1,few,CASSGQAEAFF,TGTGCCAGCAGCGGACAGGCTGAAGCTTTCTTT
TRBV12-3/TRBV12-4,NA,TRBJ1-2,many,CASSSIMGGGYTF,TGTGCCAGCAGTTCCATTATGGGAGGAGGCTACACCTTC
TRBV29-1,NA,TRBJ2-5,many,CSLTGVWGETQYF,TGCAGCCTTACAGGAGTTTGGGGGGAGACCCAGTACTTC
TRBV6-2/TRBV6-3,NA,TRBJ2-4,many,CASSDRNLAKNIQYF,TGTGCCAGCAGCGACAGAAATCTAGCCAAAAACATTCAGTACTTC
TRBV12-3/TRBV12-4,NA,TRBJ2-7,many,CASSPRDFSYEQYF,TGTGCCAGCAGTCCCCGGGACTTCTCCTACGAGCAGTACTTC
TRBV12-3/TRBV12-4,NA,TRBJ1-1,NA,CASSVSRTSLNTEAFF,TGTGCCAGCAGCGTGTCCCGGACCTCCTTGAACACTGAAGCTTTCTTT
TRBV14,NA,TRBJ2-5,NA,CASSIQTLQETQYF,TGTGCCAGCAGCATTCAAACCCTACAAGAGACCCAGTACTTC
TRBV20-1,TRBD1,TRBJ2-7,many,CSARDPSGQGAYEQYF,TGCAGTGCTAGAGACCCGTCGGGACAGGGGGCCTACGAGCAGTACTTC
TRBV24-1,NA,TRBJ1-5,many,CATSDARGIQPQHF,TGTGCCACCAGTGATGCACGGGGTATTCAGCCCCAGCATTTT
TRBV6-2/TRBV6-3,NA,TRBJ2-7,many,CASSYHYSDYEQYF,TGTGCCAGCAGTTACCATTACTCCGACTACGAGCAGTACTTC
TRBV7-2,NA,TRBJ1-5,many,CASSLDNNQPQHF,TGTGCCAGCAGCTTAGACAACAATCAGCCCCAGCATTTT
TRBV24-1,NA,TRBJ2-5,few,CATSDSRQPRQETQYF,TGTGCCACCAGTGATTCGCGACAGCCAAGGCAAGAGACCCAGTACTTC
TRBV12-3/TRBV12-4,TRBD2,TRBJ2-5,NA,CARLPIAGGGETQYF,TGTGCCAGGCTCCCTATAGCGGGAGGGGGAGAGACCCAGTACTTC
TRBV5-4,TRBD2,TRBJ2-7,few,CASSAGVDGSLYEQYF,TGTGCCAGCAGCGCGGGGGTGGACGGGAGCCTCTACGAGCAGTACTTC
TRBV28,NA,TRBJ1-6,many,CASSGGPNSPLHF,TGTGCCAGCAGTGGGGGTCCTAATTCACCCCTCCACTTT